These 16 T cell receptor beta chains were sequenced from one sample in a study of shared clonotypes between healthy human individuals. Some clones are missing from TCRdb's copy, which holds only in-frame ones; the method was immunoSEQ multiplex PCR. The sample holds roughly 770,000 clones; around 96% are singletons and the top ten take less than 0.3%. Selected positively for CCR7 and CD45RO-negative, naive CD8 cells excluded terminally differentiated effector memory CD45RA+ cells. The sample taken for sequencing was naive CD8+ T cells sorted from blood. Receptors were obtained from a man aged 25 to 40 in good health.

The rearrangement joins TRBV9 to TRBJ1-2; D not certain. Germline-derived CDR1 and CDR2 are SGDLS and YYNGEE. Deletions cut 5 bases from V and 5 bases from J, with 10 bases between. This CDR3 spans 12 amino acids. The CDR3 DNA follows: TGTGCCAGCAGGGAGTCAGGATATGGCTACACCTTC. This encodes CASRESGYGYTF.

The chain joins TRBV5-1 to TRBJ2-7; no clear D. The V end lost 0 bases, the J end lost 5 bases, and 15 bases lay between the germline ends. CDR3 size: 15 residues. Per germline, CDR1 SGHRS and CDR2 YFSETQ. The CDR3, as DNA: TGCGCCAGCAGCTTGGCCGACGTAACCTACGACGAGCAGTACTTC. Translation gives CASSLADVTYDEQYF.

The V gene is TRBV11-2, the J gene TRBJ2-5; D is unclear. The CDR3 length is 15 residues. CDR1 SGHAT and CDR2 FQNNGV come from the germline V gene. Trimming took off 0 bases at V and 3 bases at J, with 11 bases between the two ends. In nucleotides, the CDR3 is TGTGCCAGCAGCTTAGATCTCACAATTGAAGAGACCCAGTACTTC. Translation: CASSLDLTIEETQYF.

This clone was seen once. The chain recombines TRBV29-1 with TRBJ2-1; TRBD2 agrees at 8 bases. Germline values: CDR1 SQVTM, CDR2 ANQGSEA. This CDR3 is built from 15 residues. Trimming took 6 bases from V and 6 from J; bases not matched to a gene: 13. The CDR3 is CSVRPGLVISNEQFF. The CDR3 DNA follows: TGCAGCGTGAGACCGGGACTAGTGATTTCCAATGAGCAGTTCTTC.

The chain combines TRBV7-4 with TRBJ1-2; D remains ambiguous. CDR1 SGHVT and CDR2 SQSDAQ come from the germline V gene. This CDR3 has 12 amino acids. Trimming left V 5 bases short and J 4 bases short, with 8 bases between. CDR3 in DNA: TGTGCCAGCAGCGCAGGTGTCTATGGCTACACCTTC. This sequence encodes CASSAGVYGYTF.

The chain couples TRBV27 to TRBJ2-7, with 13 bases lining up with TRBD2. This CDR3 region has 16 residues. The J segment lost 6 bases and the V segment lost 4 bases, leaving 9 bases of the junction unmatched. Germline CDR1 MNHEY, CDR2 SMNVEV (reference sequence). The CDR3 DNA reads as TGTGCCAGCAGTTCCGGACTAGCGGGAGTGTTAGCCGAGCAGTACTTC. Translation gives CASSSGLAGVLAEQYF.

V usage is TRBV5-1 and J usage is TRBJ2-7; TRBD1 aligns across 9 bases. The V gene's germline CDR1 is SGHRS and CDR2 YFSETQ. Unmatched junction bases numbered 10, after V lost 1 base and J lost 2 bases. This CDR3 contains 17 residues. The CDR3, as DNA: TGCGCCAGCAGCTTGTGGCGGACAGGGGAAATTACCTACGAGCAGTACTTC. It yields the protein CASSLWRTGEITYEQYF.

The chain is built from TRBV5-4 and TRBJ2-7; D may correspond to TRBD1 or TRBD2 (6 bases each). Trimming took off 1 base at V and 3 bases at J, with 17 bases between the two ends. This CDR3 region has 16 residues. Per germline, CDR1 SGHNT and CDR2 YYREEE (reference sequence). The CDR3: CASSLFGGVRGYEQYF. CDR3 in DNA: TGTGCCAGCAGCTTGTTCGGGGGCGTGAGGGGCTACGAGCAGTACTTC.

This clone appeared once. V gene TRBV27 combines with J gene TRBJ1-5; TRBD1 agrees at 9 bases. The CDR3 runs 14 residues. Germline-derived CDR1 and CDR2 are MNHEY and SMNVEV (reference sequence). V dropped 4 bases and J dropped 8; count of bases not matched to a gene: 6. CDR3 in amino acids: CASSSQGALEPQHF. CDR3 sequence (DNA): TGTGCCAGCAGTTCACAGGGGGCTCTGGAGCCCCAGCATTTT.

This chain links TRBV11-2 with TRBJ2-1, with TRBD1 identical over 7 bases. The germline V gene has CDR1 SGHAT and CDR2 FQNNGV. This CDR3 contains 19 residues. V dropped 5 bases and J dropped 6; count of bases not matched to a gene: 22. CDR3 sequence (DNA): TGTGCCAGCAGCCCCGTCCCCCTCTTCCGGGACAGTAATCCCAATGAGCAGTTCTTC. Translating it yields CASSPVPLFRDSNPNEQFF.

In DNA, the CDR3 is TGTGCCAGCAGTTCTAGGACAGGGGGCTTCTACGAGCAGTACTTC. Its translation: CASSSRTGGFYEQYF. The chain couples TRBV27 to TRBJ2-7; 11 bases fit TRBD1. After removal of 4 bases from V and 3 bases from J, the junction contained 5 bases not matched to a gene. The V gene's germline CDR1 is MNHEY and CDR2 SMNVEV (reference sequence). The CDR3 consists of 15 residues.

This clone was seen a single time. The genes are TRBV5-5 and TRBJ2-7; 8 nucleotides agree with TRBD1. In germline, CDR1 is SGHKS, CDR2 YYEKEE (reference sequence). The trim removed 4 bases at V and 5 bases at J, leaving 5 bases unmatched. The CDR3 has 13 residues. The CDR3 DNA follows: TGTGCCAGCAGCATCAGGGGGCGCGACGAGCAGTACTTC. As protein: CASSIRGRDEQYF. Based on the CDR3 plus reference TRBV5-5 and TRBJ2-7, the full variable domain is DAGVTQSPTHLIKTRGQQVTLRCSPISGHKSVSWYQQVLGQGPQFIFQYYEKEERGRGNFPDRFSARQFPNYSSELNVNALLLGDSALYLCASSIRGRDEQYFGPGTRLTVT.

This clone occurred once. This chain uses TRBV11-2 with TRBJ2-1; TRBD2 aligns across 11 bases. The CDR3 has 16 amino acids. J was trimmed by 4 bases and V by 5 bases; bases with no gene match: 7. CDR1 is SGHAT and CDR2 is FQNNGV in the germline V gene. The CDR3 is CASSPSTSGTYNEQFF. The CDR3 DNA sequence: TGTGCCAGCAGCCCCTCGACTAGCGGGACATACAATGAGCAGTTCTTC.

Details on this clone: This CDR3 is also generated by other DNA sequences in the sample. The CDR3 here is CASSEGLAGYNEQFF. For the CDR3, the DNA is TGTGCCAGCAGTGAAGGGCTAGCGGGCTACAATGAGCAGTTCTTC. The J gene is TRBJ2-1, the V gene TRBV2, with 8 nucleotides matching TRBD2. The CDR3 totals 15 residues. The germline V gene has CDR1 SNHLY and CDR2 FYNNEI. The V segment lost 1 base and the J segment 3 bases; nucleotides outside the gene matches: 2.

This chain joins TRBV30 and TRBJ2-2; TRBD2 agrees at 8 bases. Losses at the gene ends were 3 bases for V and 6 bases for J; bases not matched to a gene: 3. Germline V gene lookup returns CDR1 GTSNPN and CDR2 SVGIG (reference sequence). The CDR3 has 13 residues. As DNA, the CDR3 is TGTGCCTGGAGCCGACTAGCGTCCGGGGAGCTGTTTTTT. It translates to CAWSRLASGELFF.

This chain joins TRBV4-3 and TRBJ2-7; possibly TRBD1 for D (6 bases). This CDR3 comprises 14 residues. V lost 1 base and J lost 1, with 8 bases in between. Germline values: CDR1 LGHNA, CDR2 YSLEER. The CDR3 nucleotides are TGCGCCAGCAGCCAAGCAACAGGGTCCTACGAGCAGTACTTC. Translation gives CASSQATGSYEQYF.